One sample yielded the 28 T cell receptor beta chains listed below, sequenced in a study of OX40 agonist ivuxolimab in advanced cancers. Sequencing used immunoSEQ multiplex PCR; TCRdb keeps in-frame clones, though not all of them. The sample contains 18,000 or so clones, around two thirds of which appear only once. The input for sequencing was CD4+ or CD8+ T cells sorted from blood, taken in a trial of the OX40 agonist ivuxolimab. Receptors originate from an adult with an advanced solid tumor such as melanoma, head and neck, liver or kidney cancer.

V and J are TRBV2 and TRBJ2-1; the D is unclear. The V and J ends lost 1 base and 0 bases respectively, with 4 bases between them. Germline CDR1 reads SNHLY; CDR2 reads FYNNEI. CDR3 length: 14 amino acids. This chain's CDR3 is CASSEGPSYNEQFF. The CDR3 DNA follows: TGTGCCAGCAGTGAAGGCCCCTCCTACAATGAGCAGTTCTTC. Supplemented by reference TRBV2 and TRBJ2-1, the full variable domain reads EPEVTQTPSHQVTQMGQEVILRCVPISNHLYFYWYRQILGQKVEFLVSFYNNEISEKSEIFDDQFSVERPDGSNFTLKIRSTKLEDSAMYFCASSEGPSYNEQFFGPGTRLTVL.

The rearrangement joins TRBV2 to TRBJ2-5; D is uncertain. V lost 7 bases and J 5 bases, leaving 11 bases between the germline ends. Germline V CDR1 and CDR2: SNHLY, FYNNEI. There are 12 residues in the CDR3. CDR3 sequence reads: CASTLIGETQYF. DNA for the CDR3: TGTGCCAGCACTCTAATAGGGGAGACCCAGTACTTC.

By share of the sample, this clone is medium-sized. The chain employs TRBV7-8 and TRBJ2-2, with TRBD2 identical over 7 bases. V trimming: 5 bases; J trimming: 3 bases; junction bases outside the gene matches: 3. This CDR3 comprises 14 residues. Germline V gives CDR1 SGHVS, CDR2 FQNEAQ. In nucleotides, the CDR3 is TGTGCCAGCAGCACCCGGGGGGACACCGGGGAGCTGTTTTTT. Amino acid sequence: CASSTRGDTGELFF. Together with reference TRBV7-8 and TRBJ2-2, the CDR3 gives the full variable domain: GAGVSQSPRYKVAKRGQDVALRCDPISGHVSLFWYQQALGQGPEFLTYFQNEAQLDKSGLPSDRFFAERPEGSVSTLKIQRTQQEDSAVYLCASSTRGDTGELFFGEGSRLTVL.

This chain joins TRBV6-6 and TRBJ2-1, with 11 bases fitting TRBD2. The CDR3 totals 16 residues. The V gene's germline CDR1 is MNHNY and CDR2 SVGAGI (reference sequence). V lost 3 bases and J lost 5; bases outside the gene matches: 6. Here the CDR3 DNA reads TGTGCCAGCAGTTATAATGCACTAGCGGGAGACAATGAGCAGTTCTTC. It specifies CASSYNALAGDNEQFF.

A single count supports this clone. The chain is built from TRBV7-9 and TRBJ2-1; 9 bases are shared with TRBD1. J lost 3 bases, V lost 1 base, and 1 base had no gene match. The CDR3 extends over 15 amino acids. The germline gives CDR1 SEHNR, CDR2 FQNEAQ (reference sequence). The CDR3 region is CASSLETGGYNEQFF. CDR3 in DNA: TGTGCCAGCAGCTTAGAGACAGGGGGCTACAATGAGCAGTTCTTC. Full variable domain (rest looked up from reference TRBV7-9 and TRBJ2-1): DTGVSQNPRHKITKRGQNVTFRCDPISEHNRLYWYRQTLGQGPEFLTYFQNEAQLEKSRLLSDRFSAERPKGSFSTLEIQRTEQGDSAMYLCASSLETGGYNEQFFGPGTRLTVL.

This clone is medium-sized (0.01 to 0.1%). The V gene is TRBV5-5, the J gene TRBJ2-7; weak D call: TRBD2 (8 bases). This CDR3 has 15 amino acids. Germline V gene lookup returns CDR1 SGHKS and CDR2 YYEKEE (reference sequence). Between the trimmed V and J ends, which lost 4 bases and 3 bases, there was a span of 17 bases. The CDR3 reads CASSPGGTDLYEQYF. The CDR3 coding sequence is TGTGCCAGCAGCCCGGGGGGGACAGACCTCTACGAGCAGTACTTC.

The rearrangement uses TRBV27 and TRBJ2-3; TRBD2 agrees at 9 bases. CDR3 size: 16 residues. Trimming at V came to 4 bases and at J to 0 bases, leaving 5 bases not matched to a gene. Germline lookup yields CDR1 MNHEY and CDR2 SMNVEV (reference sequence). The CDR3 loop is CASSSRLAASTDTQYF. CDR3 in DNA: TGTGCCAGCAGTTCGCGACTAGCGGCAAGCACAGATACGCAGTATTTT.

Relative to its sample, this clone is medium-sized. The same CDR3 arises from other DNA sequences in this sample as well. The chain joins TRBV15 to TRBJ2-7; 10 positions match TRBD2. V gave up 4 bases and J gave up 2 bases; unmatched junction bases: 5. Looked up from germline, CDR1 is LNHNV and CDR2 is YYDKDF (reference sequence). The CDR3 is made up of 15 amino acids. The chain's CDR3 is CATSIGLAGAYEQYF. The CDR3 region has the DNA TGTGCCACCAGCATTGGCCTAGCGGGAGCCTACGAGCAGTACTTC.

This chain connects TRBV25-1 to TRBJ1-2, with unresolved D. The length of the CDR3 is 11 residues. The germline V and J ends were trimmed by 7 bases and 5 bases, with 8 bases remaining between them. The germline V gene has CDR1 MGHDK and CDR2 SYGVNS. The CDR3 sequence: CASIQRYGYTF. CDR3 nucleotides: TGTGCCAGCATACAGAGGTATGGCTACACCTTC.

In this sample, this clone turned up a few times. Here the CDR3 reads CASSLAASGRIDNEQYF. CDR3 DNA sequence: TGCGCCAGCAGCTTGGCTGCTAGCGGGAGGATCGACAACGAGCAGTACTTC. The gene calls are TRBV5-1 and TRBJ2-7; 11 bases align to TRBD2. With V trimmed by 0 bases and J by 5 bases, 10 bases remained unmatched. Germline V CDR1 and CDR2: SGHRS, YFSETQ. There are 17 residues in the CDR3.

The chain couples TRBV11-2 to TRBJ2-5; D is uncertain. The J call may be faulty, since TRBJ2-7 better matches the DNA end. CDR3 length: 14 amino acids. Per germline, CDR1 SGHAT and CDR2 FQNNGV. Here the CDR3 reads CASSLFIWTYEQYF. CDR3 nucleotide sequence: TGTGCCAGCAGCTTATTTATCTGGACCTACGAGCAGTACTTC.

Relative to its sample, this clone is medium-sized (0.01 to 0.1%). The genes are TRBV27 and TRBJ2-7; 14 bases match TRBD2. Germline assignment: CDR1 MNHEY and CDR2 SMNVEV (reference sequence). The CDR3 has 16 amino acids. With V trimmed by 3 bases and J by 5 bases, 6 bases remained unmatched. CDR3 sequence (DNA): TGTGCCAGCAGTTTGGGGACTAGCGGGAGCCTAAACGAGCAGTACTTC. Its protein is CASSLGTSGSLNEQYF.

DNA of the CDR3: TGTGCCAGCAGCTTAGGTGGGACTAGCGGGCGGGGGCAGTACTTC. Its protein is CASSLGGTSGRGQYF. V and J are TRBV11-2 and TRBJ2-7, with 12 nucleotides matching TRBD2. Germline assignment: CDR1 SGHAT and CDR2 FQNNGV. V gave up 1 base and J gave up 9 bases; unmatched junction bases: 7. This CDR3 has 15 residues.

A few counts support this clone. The chain recombines TRBV9 with TRBJ1-3; D unclear. The CDR3 extends over 15 amino acids. Per the germline V gene, CDR1 is SGDLS and CDR2 is YYNGEE. Trimming pared 1 base from V and 2 bases from J, leaving 10 bases between. The CDR3 loop reads CASSVYDDPGNTIYF. The CDR3 DNA sequence: TGTGCCAGCAGCGTATACGATGATCCTGGAAACACCATATATTTT.

V gene TRBV28 combines with J gene TRBJ2-3, with D unclear. Germline V gene lookup returns CDR1 MDHEN and CDR2 SYDVKM. V lost 11 bases and J lost 2, with 17 bases in between. This CDR3 is built from 14 residues. The CDR3: CAPGNVWVTDTQYF. The CDR3 coding sequence is TGTGCCCCCGGCAACGTTTGGGTCACAGATACGCAGTATTTT.

The V and J genes are TRBV10-3 and TRBJ1-2, with D unresolved. Germline V gene data show CDR1 as ENHRY and CDR2 as SYGVKD. Trimming removed 7 bases at V and 4 bases at J, with 10 bases between. The CDR3 extends over 12 amino acids. In DNA, the CDR3 is TGTGCCATCACCTCAGACGGCTATGGCTACACCTTC. It codes for CAITSDGYGYTF.

V is TRBV27 and J is TRBJ1-5; D is ambiguous. CDR1 MNHEY and CDR2 SMNVEV come from the germline V gene (reference sequence). The length of the CDR3 is 14 residues. V was cut by 0 bases and J by 3 bases, with 6 bases left in between. The CDR3 protein is CASSLSPSNQPQHF. CDR3 DNA sequence: TGTGCCAGCAGTTTATCGCCTTCCAATCAGCCCCAGCATTTT.

Within the sample, this clone is medium-sized. V is TRBV27 and J is TRBJ2-4; 7 bases line up with TRBD1. The length of the CDR3 is 14 residues. Per the germline V gene, CDR1 is MNHEY and CDR2 is SMNVEV (reference sequence). V was pared by 8 bases and J by 7 bases, with 11 bases of the junction left unmatched. CDR3 nucleotides: TGTGCCAGCGGCGGACAGGACAAAGGGAACATTCAGTACTTC. It translates to CASGGQDKGNIQYF.

CDR3 in DNA: TGTGCCAGCAGTGACACCCTCCAGAACACCCTCCACTTT. Translation: CASSDTLQNTLHF. The rearrangement uses TRBV6-5 and TRBJ1-6; no definite D call. The length of the CDR3 is 13 residues. Deletions cut 5 bases from V and 14 bases from J, with 16 bases between. Germline V gene lookup returns CDR1 MNHEY and CDR2 SVGAGI.

This rearrangement joins TRBV27 to TRBJ2-7; TRBD1 might be the D (5 bases). Between the trimmed V and J ends, which lost 6 bases and 3 bases, there was a span of 15 bases. Germline CDR1 is MNHEY and CDR2 is SMNVEV (reference sequence). The CDR3 extends over 14 amino acids. CDR3 DNA: TGTGCCAGCAGCCGGGCAGGGCCCATCTACGAGCAGTACTTC. This codes for CASSRAGPIYEQYF.

The rearrangement uses TRBV28 and TRBJ1-1; D is unresolved. V lost 2 bases and J 1 base, leaving 5 bases between the germline ends. In germline, CDR1 is MDHEN, CDR2 SYDVKM. The CDR3 totals 13 residues. The CDR3 DNA sequence: TGTGCCAGCAGTTTAGCGGCGAACACTGAAGCTTTCTTT. Its translation is CASSLAANTEAFF.

The chain has TRBV21-1 and TRBJ2-7; TRBD1, as called in the table, went unchecked against the DNA. TRBV21-1 is labeled a pseudogene. The CDR3 totals 15 residues. CDR3 protein: CASRTWDRVPYEQYF. Here the CDR3 DNA reads TGTGCCAGCCGGACTTGGGACAGGGTACCCTACGAGCAGTACTTC.

This clone has just one count. This rearrangement joins TRBV28 to TRBJ2-1; TRBD2 matches at 7 bases. Trimming at V came to 2 bases and at J to 1 base, leaving 2 bases not matched to a gene. The CDR3 sequence is 15 residues long. Germline CDR1 and CDR2: MDHEN and SYDVKM. CDR3 loop: CASSLGGGSYNEQFF. In nucleotides, the CDR3 is TGTGCCAGCAGTTTAGGGGGGGGATCCTACAATGAGCAGTTCTTC.

The chain combines TRBV30 with TRBJ2-6; tentative D call: TRBD2 (5 bases). Trimming stripped 2 bases from V and 3 bases from J, with 8 bases between. Germline assignment: CDR1 GTSNPN and CDR2 SVGIG (reference sequence). The CDR3 length is 14 residues. CDR3 DNA: TGTGCCTGGAGTATCGGGGTTGGGGCCAACGTCCTGACTTTC. Its translation is CAWSIGVGANVLTF.

This chain links TRBV11-2 with TRBJ1-1; 11 bases match TRBD1. The V segment lost 6 bases and the J segment 3 bases; nucleotides outside the gene matches: 6. CDR1 is SGHAT, CDR2 FQNNGV, per germline. This CDR3 spans 15 amino acids. The CDR3 DNA is TGTGCCAGCAGGGAGGGGACAGGGGGTTACACTGAAGCTTTCTTT. Translated, it gives CASREGTGGYTEAFF.

The chain joins TRBV27 to TRBJ1-1; D gene uncertain. CDR1 and CDR2 from the germline V gene are MNHEY and SMNVEV (reference sequence). Trimming cost V 6 bases and J 6 bases, with 8 bases left between them. CDR3 length: 11 residues. For the CDR3, the DNA is TGTGCCAGCAGGGAGGGCGCTGAAGCTTTCTTT. Translation gives CASREGAEAFF.

The chain combines TRBV6-5 with TRBJ1-1, with D unclear. From germline, CDR1 is MNHEY and CDR2 SVGAGI. V gave up 0 bases and J gave up 4 bases, with 12 bases separating them. The CDR3 extends over 15 amino acids. This CDR3 is CASSYSRGASTEAFF. CDR3 DNA: TGTGCCAGCAGTTACTCACGGGGAGCGAGCACTGAAGCTTTCTTT.

The V call is TRBV28, the J call TRBJ2-1, with 16 bases identical to TRBD2. CDR3 length equals 16 residues. V lost 8 bases, J lost 10 bases, and 11 bases stayed unmatched. CDR1 is MDHEN and CDR2 is SYDVKM in the germline V gene. CDR3 amino acids: CASRPRGLAGGLEQFF. DNA of the CDR3: TGTGCCAGCCGCCCAAGGGGACTAGCGGGAGGGCTCGAGCAGTTCTTC.